Listed below are T cell receptor beta chains from one sample, sequenced in a study of cytomegalovirus exposure and HLA in healthy donors. Measured with immunoSEQ multiplex PCR; TCRdb has only the in-frame clones, and not every one. The sample has 65,000 to 85,000 clones, about 66% seen once. Material: PBMCs. These receptors came from a man in his sixties in good health and CMV-seropositive. Both conserved end residues are part of each CDR3. The order of the fields is clone size, V gene, D gene, J gene, CDR3 protein, CDR3 DNA. A D gene is named only where the DNA matches it firmly. The size entry is marked missing in some rows and otherwise reads once, few, many or a size class.

few	TRBV6-5	TRBD1	TRBJ1-1	CASRGTGEAEAFF	TGTGCCAGCAGGGGGACAGGGGAAGCTGAAGCTTTCTTT
NA	TRBV4-3	NA	TRBJ2-3	CASSRDMAPTDTQYF	TGCGCCAGCAGCCGGGACATGGCCCCCACAGATACGCAGTATTTT
NA	TRBV27	TRBD1	TRBJ2-7	CASRYGQDPTYEQYF	TGTGCCAGCAGATACGGACAGGACCCAACCTACGAGCAGTACTTC
NA	TRBV6-6	NA	TRBJ2-7	CASAAGLSSYEQYF	TGTGCCAGCGCCGCGGGACTGAGCTCCTACGAGCAGTACTTC
few	TRBV19	NA	TRBJ2-3	CASSLGAATDTQYF	TGTGCCAGTAGTTTGGGGGCGGCGACAGATACGCAGTATTTT
NA	TRBV6-4	TRBD1	TRBJ1-2	CASSPHYGTANYGYTF	TGTGCCAGCAGTCCCCATTACGGGACAGCTAACTATGGCTACACCTTC
NA	TRBV11-2	TRBD1	TRBJ2-6	CASSRPDRAGANVLTF	TGTGCCAGCAGCCGACCCGACAGGGCTGGGGCCAACGTCCTGACTTTC
NA	TRBV6-5	NA	TRBJ2-5	CASRVRETQYF	TGTGCCAGCAGGGTCCGGGAGACCCAGTACTTC
NA	TRBV28	NA	TRBJ1-5	CASRSGFDQPQHF	TGTGCCAGCCGGTCGGGGTTCGATCAGCCCCAGCATTTT
NA	TRBV7-9	NA	TRBJ1-1	CASSRTELPTEAFF	TGTGCCAGCAGCCGGACAGAGTTGCCCACTGAAGCTTTCTTT
NA	TRBV9	NA	TRBJ2-5	CASSVGGGRALETQYF	TGTGCCAGCAGCGTAGGGGGGGGGCGGGCCTTAGAGACCCAGTACTTC
NA	TRBV11-3	TRBD1	TRBJ1-2	CASNREQGSDYGYTF	TGTGCCAGCAACAGAGAACAGGGGTCCGACTATGGCTACACCTTC
once	TRBV27	TRBD2	TRBJ2-7	CASSFSGTSNEQYF	TGTGCCAGCAGTTTTTCCGGGACTAGTAACGAGCAGTACTTC
few	TRBV9	TRBD1	TRBJ1-4	CASSVDAGGNEKLFF	TGTGCCAGCAGCGTTGACGCAGGGGGAAATGAAAAACTGTTTTTT
NA	TRBV10-2	NA	TRBJ1-1	CASSVGGPTEAFF	TGCGCCAGCAGTGTGGGGGGGCCCACTGAAGCTTTCTTT
few	TRBV6-5	NA	TRBJ2-7	CASGNPFGEQYF	TGTGCCAGCGGCAATCCCTTTGGCGAGCAGTACTTC
NA	TRBV30	NA	TRBJ2-6	CAWSGSHNRLSGANVLTF	TGTGCCTGGAGTGGATCCCACAACAGGCTCTCTGGGGCCAACGTCCTGACTTTC
NA	TRBV30	TRBD2	TRBJ2-5	CAWSRREGETQYF	TGTGCCTGGAGCCGACGGGAGGGAGAGACCCAGTACTTC
NA	TRBV11-2	NA	TRBJ1-1	CASRGTGGPGAEAFF	TGTGCCAGCAGAGGGACGGGGGGCCCCGGCGCTGAAGCTTTCTTT
NA	TRBV19	NA	TRBJ1-5	CASSISPNQPQHF	TGTGCCAGTAGTATTAGCCCAAATCAGCCCCAGCATTTT
NA	TRBV6-5	NA	TRBJ2-1	CASFGSLDEQFF	TGTGCCAGCTTCGGGAGTCTTGATGAGCAGTTCTTC
NA	TRBV9	TRBD2	TRBJ2-1	CASSSQREGRIEQFF	TGTGCCAGCAGCAGCCAGCGGGAGGGCCGCATTGAGCAGTTCTTC
NA	TRBV28	NA	TRBJ2-7	CASSRSYEQYF	TGTGCCAGCAGTCGCTCCTACGAGCAGTACTTC
NA	TRBV7-9	TRBD2	TRBJ2-1	CASSLLAGGNEQFF	TGTGCCAGCAGCTTGCTGGCGGGAGGGAATGAGCAGTTCTTC
once	TRBV28	NA	TRBJ2-1	CASSLLMRQGNEQFF	TGTGCCAGCAGTTTATTAATGCGGCAGGGCAATGAGCAGTTCTTC
NA	TRBV5-1	NA	TRBJ2-5	CASSLTGVSETQYF	TGCGCCAGCAGCTTGACGGGAGTTTCAGAGACCCAGTACTTC
few	TRBV5-3	TRBD2	TRBJ2-7	CATSSGTSAEQYF	TGTGCCACCTCCTCCGGGACTAGCGCCGAGCAGTACTTC